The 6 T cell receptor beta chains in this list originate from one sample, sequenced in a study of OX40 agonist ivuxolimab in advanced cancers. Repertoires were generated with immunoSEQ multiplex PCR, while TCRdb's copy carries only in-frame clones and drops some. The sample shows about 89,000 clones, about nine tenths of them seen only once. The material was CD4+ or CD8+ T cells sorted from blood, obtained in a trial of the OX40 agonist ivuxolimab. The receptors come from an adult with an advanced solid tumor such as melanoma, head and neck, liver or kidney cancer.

The CDR3 here is CATKRTQANEKLFF. The DNA of the CDR3 is TGTGCCACCAAGCGGACCCAGGCAAATGAAAAACTGTTTTTT. This sequence joins TRBV15 and TRBJ1-4; D gene ambiguous. The V gene's germline CDR1 is LNHNV and CDR2 YYDKDF (reference sequence). The V end lost 7 bases, the J end lost 5 bases, and 14 bases lay between the germline ends. This CDR3 contains 14 residues. Full variable domain (missing parts from reference TRBV15 and TRBJ1-4): DAMVIQNPRYQVTQFGKPVTLSCSQTLNHNVMYWYQQKSSQAPKLLFHYYDKDFNNEADTPDNFQSRRPNTSFCFLDIRSPGLGDTAMYLCATKRTQANEKLFFGSGTQLSVL.

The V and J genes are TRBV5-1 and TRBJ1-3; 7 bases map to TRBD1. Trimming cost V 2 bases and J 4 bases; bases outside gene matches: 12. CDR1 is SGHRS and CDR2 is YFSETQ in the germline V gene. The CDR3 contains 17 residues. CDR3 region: CASSLAPQGFAGNTIYF. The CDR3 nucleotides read TGCGCCAGCAGCTTAGCCCCACAGGGGTTTGCGGGAAACACCATATATTTT.

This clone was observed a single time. Here the CDR3 reads CASSQGGAETDTQYF. In nucleotides, the CDR3 is TGTGCCAGCAGCCAAGGGGGGGCTGAGACAGATACGCAGTATTTT. The chain links TRBV4-2 to TRBJ2-3, with D perhaps matching TRBD1 or TRBD2 (6 bases each). From germline, CDR1 is LGHNA and CDR2 YNFKEQ. CDR3 length: 15 residues. V was pared by 1 base and J by 3 bases, with 11 bases between.

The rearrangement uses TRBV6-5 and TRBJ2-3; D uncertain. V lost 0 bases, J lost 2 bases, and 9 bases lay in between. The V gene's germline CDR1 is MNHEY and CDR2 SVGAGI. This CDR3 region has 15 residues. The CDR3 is CASSYSSATTDTQYF. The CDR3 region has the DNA TGTGCCAGCAGTTACTCGAGCGCCACCACAGATACGCAGTATTTT.

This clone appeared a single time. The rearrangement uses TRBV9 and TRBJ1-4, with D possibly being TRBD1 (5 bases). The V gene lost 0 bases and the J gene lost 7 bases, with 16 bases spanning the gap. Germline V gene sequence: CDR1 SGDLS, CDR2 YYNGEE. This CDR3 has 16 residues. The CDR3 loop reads CASSVGGGPVSEKLFF. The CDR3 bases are TGTGCCAGCAGCGTAGGGGGCGGGCCGGTGAGTGAAAAACTGTTTTTT.

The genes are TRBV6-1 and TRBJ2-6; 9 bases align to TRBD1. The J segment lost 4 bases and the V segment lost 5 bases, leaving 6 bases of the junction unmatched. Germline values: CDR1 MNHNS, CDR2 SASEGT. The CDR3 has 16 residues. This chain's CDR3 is CASSKGQGYGANVLTF. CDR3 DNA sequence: TGTGCCAGCAGTAAAGGACAGGGGTACGGGGCCAACGTCCTGACTTTC.